This TCR beta chain originates from a study of T cell repertoires in cytomegalovirus infection. Study summary: Evidence of both CMV infection and a matching HLA type came from public TCR beta signatures.

This clonotype was observed many times. What it binds is not known. The CDR3 covers 14 residues. The J segment lost 9 bases and the V segment lost 5 bases, leaving 9 bases of the junction unmatched. One entry per CDR3 protein, called by TCRdb with MiXCR from the reads. Here the sample spans 100,000 to 150,000 distinct CDR3 sequences, 7% to 10% being singletons. General study points: The ex vivo response was dominated by HLA-C-restricted CMV-specific TCR beta clonotypes. The cumulative frequency of public TCR beta families identified carriers of CMV plus the relevant HLA.

The rearrangement uses TRBV12-3 or TRBV12-4 and TRBJ2-7; 11 bases map to TRBD1. Sequenced input: PBMCs. The source is a human donor in good health (CMV status not recorded). Some clones in this sample may be carry-over from other donors' samples. The CDR3 DNA is TGTGCCAGCAGTGTGGGACAGGGGGTTGGGGGGCAGTACTTC. It yields the protein CASSVGQGVGGQYF.